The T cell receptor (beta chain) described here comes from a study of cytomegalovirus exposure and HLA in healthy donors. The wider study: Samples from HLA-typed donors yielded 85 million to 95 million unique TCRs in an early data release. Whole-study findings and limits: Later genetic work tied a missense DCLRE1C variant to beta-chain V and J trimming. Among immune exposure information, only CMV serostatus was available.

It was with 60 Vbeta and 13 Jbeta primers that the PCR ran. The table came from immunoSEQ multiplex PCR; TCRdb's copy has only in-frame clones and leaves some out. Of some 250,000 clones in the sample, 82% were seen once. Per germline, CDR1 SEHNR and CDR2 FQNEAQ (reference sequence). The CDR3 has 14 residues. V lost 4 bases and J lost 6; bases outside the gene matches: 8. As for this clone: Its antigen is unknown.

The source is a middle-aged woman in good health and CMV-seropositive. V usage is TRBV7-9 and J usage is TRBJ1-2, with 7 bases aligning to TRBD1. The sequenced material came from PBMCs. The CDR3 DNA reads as TGTGCCAGCAGCTCGACAGGGAAGGTCGATGGCTACACCTTC. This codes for CASSSTGKVDGYTF. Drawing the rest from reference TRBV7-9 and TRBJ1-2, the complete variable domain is DTGVSQNPRHKITKRGQNVTFRCDPISEHNRLYWYRQTLGQGPEFLTYFQNEAQLEKSRLLSDRFSAERPKGSFSTLEIQRTEQGDSAMYLCASSSTGKVDGYTFGSGTRLTVV.